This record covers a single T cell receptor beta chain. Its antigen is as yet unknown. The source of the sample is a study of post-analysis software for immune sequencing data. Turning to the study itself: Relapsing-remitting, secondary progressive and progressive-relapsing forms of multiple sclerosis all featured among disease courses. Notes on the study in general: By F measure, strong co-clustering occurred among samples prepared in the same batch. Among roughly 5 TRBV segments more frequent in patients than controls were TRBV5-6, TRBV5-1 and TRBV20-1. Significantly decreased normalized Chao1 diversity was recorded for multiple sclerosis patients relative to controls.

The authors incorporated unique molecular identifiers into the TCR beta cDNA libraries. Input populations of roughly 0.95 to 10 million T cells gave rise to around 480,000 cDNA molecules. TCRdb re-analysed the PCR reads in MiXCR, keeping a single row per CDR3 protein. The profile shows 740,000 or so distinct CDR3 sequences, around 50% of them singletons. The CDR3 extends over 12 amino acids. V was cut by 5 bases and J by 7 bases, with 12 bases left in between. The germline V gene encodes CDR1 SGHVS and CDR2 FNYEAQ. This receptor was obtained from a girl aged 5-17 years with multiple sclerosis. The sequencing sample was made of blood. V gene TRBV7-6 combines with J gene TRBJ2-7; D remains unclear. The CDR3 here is CASSPLWGEQYF. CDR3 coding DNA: TGTGCCAGCAGCCCCCTTTGGGGAGAGCAGTACTTC.